One and the same sample provided the 5 T cell receptor beta chains below, sequenced in a study of CXCR3-negative and CXCR3-positive naive CD8 T cells. UMI labels and 5' RACE were used to prepare the TRB cDNA libraries. TCRdb reprocessed the 5' RACE reads and stores each CDR3 protein as one record, lacking DNA. The table for this sample gives tens of thousands of distinct CDR3 sequences. Sequencing input: memory CD8+ T cells from blood. The receptors come from a human donor in good health. Some clones in this sample may be carry-over from other donors' samples.

The gene calls are TRBV15 and TRBJ2-3. CDR3 length: 12 amino acids. Per the germline V gene, CDR1 is LNHNV and CDR2 is YYDKDF (reference sequence). The CDR3 here is CATRRGTDTQYF.

This chain links TRBV7-9 with TRBJ1-5; TCRdb calls TRBD1, which cannot be checked without DNA. CDR1 and CDR2 (germline): SEHNR, FQNEAQ (reference sequence). The CDR3 is 15 residues long. The CDR3 is CASSPFRDSNQPQHF. The full variable domain, with the rest looked up from reference TRBV7-9 and TRBJ1-5, is DTGVSQNPRHKITKRGQNVTFRCDPISEHNRLYWYRQTLGQGPEFLTYFQNEAQLEKSRLLSDRFSAERPKGSFSTLEIQRTEQGDSAMYLCASSPFRDSNQPQHFGDGTRLSIL.

This chain connects TRBV7-9 to TRBJ2-7; there is no DNA to check the TCRdb D call of TRBD2. The CDR3 contains 14 residues. Germline CDR1 SEHNR, CDR2 FQNEAQ (reference sequence). This CDR3 reads CASIGLAGVGEQYF.

V gene TRBV6-2 or TRBV6-3 combines with J gene TRBJ2-7. Germline V lookup: CDR1 MNHEY, CDR2 SVGEGT. There are 14 residues in the CDR3. CDR3 loop: CASSPTGSSYEQYF.

This chain links TRBV5-1 with TRBJ2-7; with no DNA, the TCRdb D assignment of TRBD1 cannot be verified. This CDR3 contains 13 residues. Per the germline V gene, CDR1 is SGHRS and CDR2 is YFSETQ. CDR3 residues: CASSFGGAGEQYF.